This T cell receptor (beta chain) was retrieved from a study of cytomegalovirus exposure and HLA in healthy donors. Both 60 Vbeta primers and 13 Jbeta primers went into the PCR. Data came from immunoSEQ multiplex PCR; TCRdb stores just in-frame clones and leaves some out. The table includes some 130,000 clones, about 80% detected once. Notes on the study in general: Rarity marked most TCR sequences, yet some public TCRs occurred in many donors.

A note on this clone: Its specificity is not known.

Donors counted as nominally healthy when sampled, yet unrecorded immune exposures were likely. The material sequenced was PBMCs. The receptor was derived from a man in his forties in good health and CMV-seropositive.

The CDR3 nucleotides are TGTGCCAGCTCACCAGGAGTAGAAAGAGCTGGGGCCAACGTCCTGACTTTC. As protein: CASSPGVERAGANVLTF. V gene TRBV18 combines with J gene TRBJ2-6, with no clear D. Germline V CDR1 and CDR2: KGHSH, LQKENI. Trimming shortened V by 2 bases and J by 2 bases, and 13 bases separated the two germline ends. The CDR3 has 17 amino acids.